This entry features one T cell receptor beta chain sequence. The antigen is unknown. The data were obtained in a study of cytomegalovirus exposure and HLA in healthy donors. PCR used 60 Vbeta primers and 13 Jbeta primers. Repertoires were generated with immunoSEQ multiplex PCR, while TCRdb's copy carries only in-frame clones and drops some. The sample includes about 120,000 clones, around 86% of them seen just once. The study, taken as a whole, reports: Sequences of the TCR beta chain were said to predict the HLA-A and HLA-B alleles of most subjects accurately. Later work found that TCR association rates differed between HLA loci; DRB1 had the most and HLA-C the fewest.

The CDR3 length is 12 residues. CDR1 and CDR2 from the germline V gene are ENHRY and SYGVKD. Trimming removed 5 bases from V and 6 bases from J; junction bases left unmatched: 2. The TCR sequence derives from a man in his forties in good health and CMV-seronegative. The sample was PBMCs. The chain employs TRBV10-3 and TRBJ1-2, with TRBD1 matching over 8 bases. The chain's CDR3 is CAISMTGDGYTF. The CDR3 DNA reads as TGTGCCATCAGTATGACAGGGGATGGCTACACCTTC.